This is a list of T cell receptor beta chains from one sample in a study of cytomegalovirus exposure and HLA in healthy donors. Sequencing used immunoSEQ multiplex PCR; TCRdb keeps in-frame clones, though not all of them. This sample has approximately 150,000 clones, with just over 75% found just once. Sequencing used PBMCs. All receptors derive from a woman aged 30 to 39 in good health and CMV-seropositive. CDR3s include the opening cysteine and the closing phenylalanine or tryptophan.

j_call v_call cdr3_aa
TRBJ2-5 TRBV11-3 CASSPLASGRETQYF
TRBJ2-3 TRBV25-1 CASSEFGGGTDTQYF
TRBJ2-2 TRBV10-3 CAISRLAGNGELFF
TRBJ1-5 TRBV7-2 CASSTQGQPQHF
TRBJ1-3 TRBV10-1 CASSEGTEGSGNTIYF
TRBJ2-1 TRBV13 CASSLKLAGGPSNEQFF
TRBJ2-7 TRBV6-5 CASSPRQGSYEQYF
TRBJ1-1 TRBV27 CASKEGYGETNTEAFF
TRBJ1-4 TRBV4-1 CASSQEKPPRGEKLFF
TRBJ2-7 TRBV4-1 CASSQEGPTSGTYEQYF
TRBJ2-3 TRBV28 CASSTHTSGLLGDTQYF
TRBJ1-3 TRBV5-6 CASPPGTGAGNTIYF
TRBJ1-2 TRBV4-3 CASSQDLLRRLGGYTF
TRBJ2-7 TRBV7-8 CASSVDSLYEQYF
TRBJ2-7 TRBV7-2 CASSLDSRTGNEQYF
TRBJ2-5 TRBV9 CASSPTSGGETQYF
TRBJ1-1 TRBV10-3 CAIRGGQGSTEAFF
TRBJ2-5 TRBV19 CASSVSGRAMGETQYF
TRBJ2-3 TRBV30 CAWTTSDSSTDTQYF
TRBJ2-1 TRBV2 CATELEDEQFF
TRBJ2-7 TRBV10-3 CAISEFRSPGGSSYEQYF
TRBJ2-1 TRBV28 CASSLRSPIDYNEQFF
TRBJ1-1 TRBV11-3 CASSRSPSQGLNTEAFF
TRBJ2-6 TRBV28 CASSDSVVSGANVLTF
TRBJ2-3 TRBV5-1 CASSTPKQGFAQYF
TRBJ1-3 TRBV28 CASSPRASGNTIYF
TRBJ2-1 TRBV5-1 CASSSLLAEEQFF
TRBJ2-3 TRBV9 CASSGRGSVTTDTQYF
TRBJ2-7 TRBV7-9 CASSFHRGPEQYF